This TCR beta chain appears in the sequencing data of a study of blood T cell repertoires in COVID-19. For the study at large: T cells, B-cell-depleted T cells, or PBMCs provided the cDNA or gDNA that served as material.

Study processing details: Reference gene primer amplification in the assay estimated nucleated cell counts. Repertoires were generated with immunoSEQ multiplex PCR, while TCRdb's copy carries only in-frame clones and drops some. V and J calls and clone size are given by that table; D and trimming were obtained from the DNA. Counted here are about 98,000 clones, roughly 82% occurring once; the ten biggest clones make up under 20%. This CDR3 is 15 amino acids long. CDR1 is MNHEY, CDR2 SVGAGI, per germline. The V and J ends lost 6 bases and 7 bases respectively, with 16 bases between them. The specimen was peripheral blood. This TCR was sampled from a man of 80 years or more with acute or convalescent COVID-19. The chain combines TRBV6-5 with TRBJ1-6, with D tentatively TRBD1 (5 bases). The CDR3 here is CASRADTGRNSPLHF. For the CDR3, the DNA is TGTGCCAGCAGGGCCGATACAGGCCGCAATTCACCCCTCCACTTT.